Listed below are T cell receptor beta chains from one sample, sequenced in a study of shared clonotypes between healthy human individuals. Only in-frame clones appear in the TCRdb table, and some are missing; sequencing was by immunoSEQ multiplex PCR. The sample records some 2,000,000 clones, almost 96% being singletons. Input material: naive CD4+ T cells sorted from blood. Every receptor here comes from a man aged 18 to 29 in good health. The CDR3 runs from the conserved cysteine through the conserved F or W. Each record gives: J gene, D gene, V gene, clone size, CDR3 protein, CDR3 DNA. A D gene is named only where the DNA matches it firmly. Clone sizes are given selectively: once, few, many, or a class where the clone is expanded.

j_gene: TRBJ2-3
d_gene: TRBD2
v_gene: TRBV19
abundance: once
CDR3aa: CASSIDEGGPTDTQYF
CDR3nt: TGTGCCAGTAGTATAGATGAGGGAGGGCCCACAGATACGCAGTATTTT

j_gene: TRBJ2-7
d_gene: NA
v_gene: TRBV6-6
abundance: NA
CDR3aa: CASSLSLRDPSYEQYF
CDR3nt: TGTGCCAGCAGTCTAAGCTTGAGGGACCCGTCCTACGAGCAGTACTTC

j_gene: TRBJ2-5
d_gene: NA
v_gene: TRBV30
abundance: NA
CDR3aa: CAWALGGIQETQYF
CDR3nt: TGTGCCTGGGCGCTCGGGGGTATCCAGGAGACCCAGTACTTC

j_gene: TRBJ1-6
d_gene: NA
v_gene: TRBV27
abundance: NA
CDR3aa: CASTQEWGRSYNSPLHF
CDR3nt: TGTGCCAGCACCCAAGAGTGGGGGCGATCCTATAATTCACCCCTCCACTTT

j_gene: TRBJ2-7
d_gene: TRBD1
v_gene: TRBV6-5
abundance: NA
CDR3aa: CASTRGQGTYEQYF
CDR3nt: TGTGCCAGCACCCGAGGACAGGGAACCTACGAGCAGTACTTC

j_gene: TRBJ2-7
d_gene: TRBD1
v_gene: TRBV6-5
abundance: NA
CDR3aa: CASSYGGQGRNEQYF
CDR3nt: TGTGCCAGCAGTTACGGAGGACAGGGTCGGAACGAGCAGTACTTC

j_gene: TRBJ1-1
d_gene: NA
v_gene: TRBV7-9
abundance: NA
CDR3aa: CASSFMGNTEAFF
CDR3nt: TGTGCCAGCAGCTTCATGGGGAACACTGAAGCTTTCTTT

j_gene: TRBJ2-5
d_gene: TRBD2
v_gene: TRBV19
abundance: NA
CDR3aa: CASRESGGAQETQYF
CDR3nt: TGTGCCAGTAGAGAAAGCGGGGGGGCTCAAGAGACCCAGTACTTC

j_gene: TRBJ2-1
d_gene: TRBD2
v_gene: TRBV4-1
abundance: NA
CDR3aa: CASSQDLGLAGPGRYNEQFF
CDR3nt: TGCGCCAGCAGCCAAGATCTAGGGCTAGCGGGACCGGGTAGATACAATGAGCAGTTCTTC

j_gene: TRBJ1-3
d_gene: NA
v_gene: TRBV27
abundance: NA
CDR3aa: CASSSRPHNTIYF
CDR3nt: TGTGCCAGCAGTTCAAGACCCCATAACACCATATATTTT

j_gene: TRBJ1-6
d_gene: NA
v_gene: TRBV2
abundance: once
CDR3aa: CASSDRRNSYNSPLHF
CDR3nt: TGTGCCAGCAGTGACAGAAGAAACTCCTATAATTCACCCCTCCACTTT

j_gene: TRBJ1-2
d_gene: NA
v_gene: TRBV2
abundance: few
CDR3aa: CATQGFAFSYTF
CDR3nt: TGTGCCACCCAGGGGTTCGCGTTTAGCTACACCTTC

j_gene: TRBJ2-5
d_gene: NA
v_gene: TRBV11-2
abundance: NA
CDR3aa: CASRAGVETQYF
CDR3nt: TGTGCCAGCAGGGCCGGGGTGGAGACCCAGTACTTC

j_gene: TRBJ2-3
d_gene: NA
v_gene: TRBV4-1
abundance: NA
CDR3aa: CASSQADTQYF
CDR3nt: TGCGCCAGCAGCCAAGCAGATACGCAGTATTTT

j_gene: TRBJ2-3
d_gene: TRBD2
v_gene: TRBV13
abundance: NA
CDR3aa: CASSLPGTRSTDTQYF
CDR3nt: TGTGCCAGCAGCTTACCAGGGACTAGGAGCACAGATACGCAGTATTTT

j_gene: TRBJ2-5
d_gene: NA
v_gene: TRBV27
abundance: NA
CDR3aa: CASSLYGFGETQYF
CDR3nt: TGTGCCAGCAGTTTATACGGGTTCGGGGAGACCCAGTACTTC

j_gene: TRBJ2-1
d_gene: NA
v_gene: TRBV11-3
abundance: NA
CDR3aa: CASSLDRGLNNEQFF
CDR3nt: TGTGCCAGCAGCTTAGATCGCGGGCTTAACAATGAGCAGTTCTTC

j_gene: TRBJ2-1
d_gene: TRBD2
v_gene: TRBV30
abundance: NA
CDR3aa: CAWSGGLGSGEQFF
CDR3nt: TGTGCCTGGAGTGGGGGACTAGGATCGGGTGAGCAGTTCTTC

j_gene: TRBJ2-3
d_gene: TRBD2
v_gene: TRBV18
abundance: NA
CDR3aa: CASSPTGTSGVIAQYF
CDR3nt: TGTGCCAGCTCACCTACCGGGACTAGCGGGGTAATTGCGCAGTATTTT

j_gene: TRBJ2-7
d_gene: NA
v_gene: TRBV6-1
abundance: NA
CDR3aa: CASSEASQQYF
CDR3nt: TGTGCCAGCAGTGAAGCGTCCCAGCAGTACTTC

j_gene: TRBJ1-6
d_gene: NA
v_gene: TRBV28
abundance: NA
CDR3aa: CASSFRAGNSPLHF
CDR3nt: TGTGCCAGCAGTTTCAGGGCGGGGAATTCACCCCTCCACTTT

j_gene: TRBJ1-6
d_gene: NA
v_gene: TRBV30
abundance: NA
CDR3aa: CAWTSFSNWGGNSPLHF
CDR3nt: TGTGCCTGGACCTCCTTTTCGAATTGGGGAGGGAATTCACCCCTCCACTTT

j_gene: TRBJ2-7
d_gene: TRBD2
v_gene: TRBV5-4
abundance: NA
CDR3aa: CASSFRGGLKEQYF
CDR3nt: TGTGCCAGCAGCTTTCGGGGGGGCCTAAAGGAGCAGTACTTC

j_gene: TRBJ2-7
d_gene: NA
v_gene: TRBV7-9
abundance: NA
CDR3aa: CASTLTRNEQYF
CDR3nt: TGTGCCAGCACCCTCACCCGGAACGAGCAGTACTTC

j_gene: TRBJ2-7
d_gene: NA
v_gene: TRBV11-1
abundance: NA
CDR3aa: CASSLGRASYEQYF
CDR3nt: TGTGCCAGCAGCTTGGGCAGGGCGTCCTACGAGCAGTACTTC

j_gene: TRBJ1-1
d_gene: NA
v_gene: TRBV5-1
abundance: NA
CDR3aa: CASSLISGLGNTEAFF
CDR3nt: TGCGCCAGCAGCCTAATATCAGGGTTGGGGAACACTGAAGCTTTCTTT

j_gene: TRBJ2-4
d_gene: NA
v_gene: TRBV7-2
abundance: NA
CDR3aa: CASSLALGKNIQYF
CDR3nt: TGTGCCAGCAGCTTAGCGCTCGGAAAAAACATTCAGTACTTC

j_gene: TRBJ1-2
d_gene: NA
v_gene: TRBV29-1
abundance: NA
CDR3aa: CSALLNNYGYTF
CDR3nt: TGCAGCGCATTGCTGAATAACTATGGCTACACCTTC

j_gene: TRBJ2-3
d_gene: NA
v_gene: TRBV7-2
abundance: NA
CDR3aa: CASRDYTYTQYF
CDR3nt: TGTGCCAGCAGAGACTACACGTATACGCAGTATTTT

j_gene: TRBJ2-5
d_gene: NA
v_gene: TRBV30
abundance: NA
CDR3aa: CAWSVKGAETQYF
CDR3nt: TGTGCCTGGAGTGTTAAGGGCGCGGAGACCCAGTACTTC

j_gene: TRBJ1-1
d_gene: NA
v_gene: TRBV10-3
abundance: NA
CDR3aa: CAISAGQGAFF
CDR3nt: TGTGCCATCAGTGCCGGGCAAGGAGCTTTCTTT

j_gene: TRBJ1-1
d_gene: NA
v_gene: TRBV11-2
abundance: NA
CDR3aa: CASRITDSLNTEAFF
CDR3nt: TGTGCCAGCCGAATCACGGACAGCTTGAACACTGAAGCTTTCTTT

j_gene: TRBJ2-5
d_gene: NA
v_gene: TRBV10-3
abundance: NA
CDR3aa: CAISENVETQYF
CDR3nt: TGTGCCATCAGCGAAAACGTAGAGACCCAGTACTTC

j_gene: TRBJ1-1
d_gene: NA
v_gene: TRBV30
abundance: few
CDR3aa: CAWSFGNTEAFF
CDR3nt: TGTGCCTGGAGTTTTGGAAACACTGAAGCTTTCTTT

j_gene: TRBJ1-4
d_gene: TRBD1
v_gene: TRBV9
abundance: NA
CDR3aa: CASSAGDRSNEKLFF
CDR3nt: TGTGCCAGCAGCGCAGGGGACAGGTCCAATGAAAAACTGTTTTTT

j_gene: TRBJ1-1
d_gene: NA
v_gene: TRBV7-8
abundance: NA
CDR3aa: CASSHPTANTEAFF
CDR3nt: TGTGCCAGCAGCCACCCGACAGCGAACACTGAAGCTTTCTTT

j_gene: TRBJ2-3
d_gene: TRBD1
v_gene: TRBV7-8
abundance: NA
CDR3aa: CASRRGQNTPIWADTQYF
CDR3nt: TGTGCCAGCAGAAGGGGACAGAACACCCCCATATGGGCAGATACGCAGTATTTT

j_gene: TRBJ2-7
d_gene: NA
v_gene: TRBV4-1
abundance: NA
CDR3aa: CASSQVIGNEQYF
CDR3nt: TGCGCCAGCAGCCAAGTTATAGGGAACGAGCAGTACTTC

j_gene: TRBJ2-2
d_gene: NA
v_gene: TRBV30
abundance: NA
CDR3aa: CAWNEERTGELFF
CDR3nt: TGTGCCTGGAACGAAGAGAGAACCGGGGAGCTGTTTTTT

j_gene: TRBJ1-1
d_gene: TRBD1
v_gene: TRBV7-6
abundance: NA
CDR3aa: CASSLSPAGGSTEAFF
CDR3nt: TGTGCCAGCAGCTTAAGTCCGGCAGGGGGAAGCACTGAAGCTTTCTTT

j_gene: TRBJ2-7
d_gene: NA
v_gene: TRBV11-2
abundance: NA
CDR3aa: CASSLPPGSYEQYF
CDR3nt: TGTGCCAGCAGCTTACCGCCAGGGAGCTACGAGCAGTACTTC

j_gene: TRBJ1-3
d_gene: NA
v_gene: TRBV4-2
abundance: once
CDR3aa: CASSQDARDYSGNTIYF
CDR3nt: TGTGCCAGCAGCCAAGATGCCAGGGACTACTCTGGAAACACCATATATTTT

j_gene: TRBJ2-7
d_gene: NA
v_gene: TRBV28
abundance: NA
CDR3aa: CASNRGLPSLYEQYF
CDR3nt: TGTGCCAGCAATCGGGGCCTCCCCTCGCTATACGAGCAGTACTTC

j_gene: TRBJ2-3
d_gene: NA
v_gene: TRBV6-1
abundance: NA
CDR3aa: CASSAQGRDTDTQYF
CDR3nt: TGTGCCAGCAGTGCCCAGGGTAGGGACACAGATACGCAGTATTTT

j_gene: TRBJ2-2
d_gene: TRBD2
v_gene: TRBV7-8
abundance: NA
CDR3aa: CASSFGLAGGDTGELFF
CDR3nt: TGTGCCAGCAGCTTTGGACTAGCGGGGGGAGACACCGGGGAGCTGTTTTTT

j_gene: TRBJ2-7
d_gene: NA
v_gene: TRBV5-1
abundance: NA
CDR3aa: CASSVGPREWSYEQYF
CDR3nt: TGCGCCAGCAGCGTTGGTCCACGGGAGTGGTCCTACGAGCAGTACTTC